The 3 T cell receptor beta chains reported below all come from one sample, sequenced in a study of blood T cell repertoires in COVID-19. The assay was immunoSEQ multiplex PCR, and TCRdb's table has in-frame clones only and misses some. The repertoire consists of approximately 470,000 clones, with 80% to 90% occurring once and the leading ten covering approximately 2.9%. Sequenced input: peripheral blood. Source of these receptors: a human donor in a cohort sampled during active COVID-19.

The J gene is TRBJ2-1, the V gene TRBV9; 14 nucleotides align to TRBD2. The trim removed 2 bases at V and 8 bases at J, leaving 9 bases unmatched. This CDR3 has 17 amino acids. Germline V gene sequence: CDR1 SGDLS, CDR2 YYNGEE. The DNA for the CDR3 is TGTGCCAGCAGCGTGTCGGGGACTAGCGGGAGATGGGATGAGCAGTTCTTC. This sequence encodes CASSVSGTSGRWDEQFF.

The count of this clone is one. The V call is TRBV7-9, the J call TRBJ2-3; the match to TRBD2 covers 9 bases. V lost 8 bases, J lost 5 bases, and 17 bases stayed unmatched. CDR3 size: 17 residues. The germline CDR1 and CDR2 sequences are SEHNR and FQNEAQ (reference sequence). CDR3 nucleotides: TGTGCCAGCCTCGGGACAGCCGGACTAGCGACTGAAGATACGCAGTATTTT. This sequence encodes CASLGTAGLATEDTQYF.

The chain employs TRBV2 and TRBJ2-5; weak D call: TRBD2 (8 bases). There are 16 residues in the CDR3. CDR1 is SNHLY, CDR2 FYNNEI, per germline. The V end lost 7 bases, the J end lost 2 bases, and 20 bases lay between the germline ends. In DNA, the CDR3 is TGTGCCAGCACCCCTACGGGGGGGACAGCGCAAGAGACCCAGTACTTC. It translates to CASTPTGGTAQETQYF.